This entry describes one TCR beta chain. In the authors' workflow: Using reference gene primer amplification, nucleated cell counts were estimated. Clones were sequenced by immunoSEQ multiplex PCR, and TCRdb holds only the in-frame ones, with some missing. The V and J calls and clone size come from that table; D and trimming were worked out from the DNA. Of about 49,000 clones detected, over 65% appear once; the ten largest clones hold over 9.5%. The sample belongs to a study of blood T cell repertoires in COVID-19. Study as a whole: The cDNA or gDNA used as material had been derived from T cells, B-cell-depleted T cells, or PBMCs.

The receptor's source is a human donor in a cohort sampled during active COVID-19. Sequencing was performed on peripheral blood.

CDR3 coding DNA: TGTGCCAGCAGTGAAGGGGACGGCAGGGGTCAGCCCCAGCATTTT. Protein product: CASSEGDGRGQPQHF. The rearrangement joins TRBV2 to TRBJ1-5; a weak D match, TRBD1 (6 bases). With 1 base removed from V and 6 bases from J, the gap between germline ends came to 13 bases. The CDR3 sequence is 15 residues long. Germline loops: CDR1 SNHLY, CDR2 FYNNEI.